Below are 27 T cell receptor delta chains sequenced from a single sample in a study of delta chains in infants with herpesvirus infections. TCR cDNA was made from PBMC RNA with gamma- and delta-chain-specific primers. TCRdb called clones anew from the RT-PCR reads with CATT. The sample carries around 1,100 delta-chain clones, under 35% recorded once. The starting material was peripheral blood, obtained at time point 3 of longitudinal follow-up. The receptors stem from a human donor who was a Ugandan infant, either HIV-exposed or HIV-unexposed (not recorded which).

In this sample, this clone is large (0.1 to 1%). The gene calls are TRDV2 and TRDJ1; 8 bases align to TRDD3. V shed 3 bases, J shed 0 bases, and the junction held 2 bases outside the gene matches. The CDR3 runs to 14 residues. The germline V gene has CDR1 GEAIGNYY and CDR2 EKD. CDR3 region: CACDGLGDTDKLIF. The CDR3 DNA sequence: TGTGCCTGTGACGGACTGGGGGACACCGATAAACTCATCTTT.

The chain carries TRDV2 and TRDJ1; D is unclear. Germline V CDR1 and CDR2: GEAIGNYY, EKD. The CDR3 loop spans 15 amino acids. V dropped 0 bases and J dropped 4 bases, with 14 bases sitting between them. The CDR3 DNA is TGTGCCTGTGACACCGTGGCCCGCGGAAACGATAAACTCATCTTT. Encoded protein: CACDTVARGNDKLIF.

A remark on this clone: Distinct nucleotide sequences in the sample also encode this CDR3. The CDR3 nucleotides read TGTGCTCTTGGGGAACTATTCGGGGCCTTCCCCTTCGTGGTGGGGGGCACCAGACCCCTGATCTTT. Amino acid sequence: CALGELFGAFPFVVGGTRPLIF. The gene calls are TRDV1 and TRDJ4; D tentatively fits TRDD2 or TRDD3 (6 bases each). The ends were cut back, 0 bases at V and 0 bases at J, with 32 bases in the middle. CDR3 length: 22 residues. Germline V gene data show CDR1 as TSWWSYY and CDR2 as QGS.

By its share, this clone is large (0.1 to 1%). The CDR3 nucleotides read TGTGCCTGTGGGGGATACTGGGACACCCGACAGATGTTTTTC. Protein product: CACGGYWDTRQMFF. V and J are TRDV2 and TRDJ3; 7 bases agree with TRDD3. Unmatched junction bases numbered 0, after V lost 5 bases and J lost 3 bases. CDR3 length: 14 residues. Germline V gene lookup returns CDR1 GEAIGNYY and CDR2 EKD.

V usage is TRDV2 and J usage is TRDJ1; 7 positions agree with TRDD3. Germline V gene sequence: CDR1 GEAIGNYY, CDR2 EKD. There are 15 residues in the CDR3. J gave up 0 bases and V 3 bases, and 6 bases lay outside the gene matches. CDR3 protein: CACDPLGTHTDKLIF. CDR3 nucleotides: TGTGCCTGTGACCCACTGGGGACCCACACCGATAAACTCATCTTT.

The chain couples TRDV1 to TRDJ1; TRDD3 agrees at 13 bases. The length of the CDR3 is 22 residues. With V trimmed by 4 bases and J by 1 base, 21 bases remained unmatched. Germline V lookup: CDR1 TSWWSYY, CDR2 QGS. This CDR3 reads CALGGPSPTSKYWGIRTDKLIF. CDR3 sequence (DNA): TGTGCTCTTGGGGGGCCTTCCCCGACTTCGAAGTACTGGGGGATACGCACCGATAAACTCATCTTT.

About this clone itself: Different DNA sequences within this sample yield the same CDR3. This chain connects TRDV1 to TRDJ3, with unresolved D. The V end was cut by 3 bases, the J end by 5 bases, with 32 bases between. This CDR3 is 23 amino acids long. The germline gives CDR1 TSWWSYY, CDR2 QGS. Here the CDR3 reads CALGEQGPDSLIEDPRDTRQMFF. In DNA form, the CDR3 reads TGTGCTCTTGGGGAGCAGGGTCCGGATTCGCTGATAGAAGATCCCCGGGACACCCGACAGATGTTTTTC.

This clone is termed medium-sized. The rearrangement uses TRDV2 and TRDJ1; D remains ambiguous. Germline CDR1 and CDR2: GEAIGNYY and EKD. V shed 0 bases and J shed 3 bases, with 10 bases lying between them. The CDR3 consists of 14 residues. The CDR3 spells CACDTLESSDKLIF. CDR3 DNA sequence: TGTGCCTGTGACACCCTAGAATCTTCCGATAAACTCATCTTT.

Comment on this clone: This clone may be a read error of a much larger clone one base away. V is TRDV2 and J is TRDJ1; TRDD3 matches at 9 bases. The length of the CDR3 is 20 residues. Germline V gives CDR1 GEAIGNYY, CDR2 EKD. The ends lost 0 bases at V and 9 bases at J; junction bases unmatched: 25. The CDR3 nucleotides are TGTGCCTGTGACACCACCTTGCTTCGCGCTGGGGGATTCCTCGGCGGTGAACTCATCTTT. It is translated as CACDTTLLRAGGFLGGELIF.

By proportion, this clone is large. The genes are TRDV1 and TRDJ1, with 9 bases that match TRDD2. V was pared by 0 bases and J by 1 base, with 21 bases of the junction left unmatched. The length of the CDR3 is 22 residues. Germline values: CDR1 TSWWSYY, CDR2 QGS. The CDR3 coding sequence is TGTGCTCTTGGGGAACTTCCCCTTCCCTTCCTACGTAGACTGGCCCTCACCGATAAACTCATCTTT. The encoded protein is CALGELPLPFLRRLALTDKLIF.

Points on this clone: A much larger clone differs by one base, so this may be a read error. The chain combines TRDV1 with TRDJ1, with 13 positions matching TRDD3. The CDR3 runs to 20 residues. The trim removed 1 base at V and 4 bases at J, leaving 15 bases unmatched. The germline gives CDR1 TSWWSYY, CDR2 QGS. In DNA form, the CDR3 reads TGTGCTCTTGGGGAACGCGACCCTCACTGGGGGATACGGGAGGACGATAAACTCATCTTT. This gives the protein CALGERDPHWGIREDDKLIF.

This clone has only a few counts. This rearrangement joins TRDV1 to TRDJ1; TRDD3 agrees at 9 bases. The CDR3 runs to 17 residues. V lost 6 bases and J lost 0; bases outside the gene matches: 11. The germline V gene encodes CDR1 TSWWSYY and CDR2 QGS. The CDR3 sequence is CALGLTGGRPYTDKLIF. DNA of the CDR3: TGTGCTCTTGGACTTACTGGGGGAAGACCTTACACCGATAAACTCATCTTT.

This clone counts as large. This rearrangement joins TRDV1 to TRDJ1, with D possibly being TRDD2 or TRDD3 (6 bases each). Between the trimmed V and J ends, which lost 3 bases and 0 bases, there was a span of 32 bases. The CDR3 is made up of 22 amino acids. Germline V gives CDR1 TSWWSYY, CDR2 QGS. In DNA, the CDR3 is TGTGCTCTTGGGGAGGGAGTCTTCCTCGGTGTAGGGATATGGGTCTACACCGATAAACTCATCTTT. This encodes CALGEGVFLGVGIWVYTDKLIF.

CDR3 bases: TGTGCTCTTGGGGAGAGTTTTCCTACAGTCCCCCGGTGCTGGGGGATACCCTATGGGGTTAAACTCATCTTT. It codes for CALGESFPTVPRCWGIPYGVKLIF. The gene calls are TRDV1 and TRDJ1; 11 bases match TRDD3. Germline CDR1 and CDR2: TSWWSYY and QGS. V was pared by 3 bases and J by 7 bases, with 34 bases of the junction left unmatched. This CDR3 has 24 residues.

This clone was detected a few times. The chain has TRDV1 and TRDJ1; TRDD3 matches at 13 bases. The CDR3 is 22 residues long. Per the germline V gene, CDR1 is TSWWSYY and CDR2 is QGS. Losses at the gene ends were 0 bases for V and 3 bases for J; bases not matched to a gene: 19. The CDR3 DNA sequence: TGTGCTCTTGGGGAACTGTTACCTAGCACATCAGCACTGGGGGATACGGCCGATAAACTCATCTTT. It codes for CALGELLPSTSALGDTADKLIF.

This clone was counted a few times. A much larger clone lies one base from this, so it may be a read error. The V and J genes are TRAV38-2/DV8 and TRDJ1; D is uncertain. Looked up from germline, CDR1 is TSESDYY and CDR2 is QEAYKQQN. The CDR3 spans 15 residues. CDR3 DNA: TGTGCTTATAGGAATGGGCTAGACGATGTGGCTAAACCCATCTTT. It codes for CAYRNGLDDVAKPIF.

By proportion, this clone is large. V is TRDV1 and J is TRDJ1, with 8 bases lining up with TRDD3. Unmatched junction bases numbered 21, after V lost 1 base and J lost 2 bases. The CDR3 sequence is 21 residues long. Germline values: CDR1 TSWWSYY, CDR2 QGS. CDR3 DNA sequence: TGTGCTCTTGGGGAACCCTCCTCCGATTCTCATGGGGGATTCATAACCGATAAACTCATCTTT. Amino acid sequence: CALGEPSSDSHGGFITDKLIF.

This clone has just a few counts. J is TRDJ1 and V is TRDV1; 9 bases are shared with TRDD3. The CDR3 consists of 20 residues. V trimming: 4 bases; J trimming: 3 bases; junction bases outside the gene matches: 21. The germline V gene encodes CDR1 TSWWSYY and CDR2 QGS. The CDR3 protein is CALGGSPVRKLGIRADKLIF. The CDR3 DNA sequence: TGTGCTCTTGGGGGGTCCCCTGTAAGGAAACTGGGGATACGCGCCGATAAACTCATCTTT.

This chain joins TRDV2 and TRDJ1; 12 nucleotides agree with TRDD3. Germline assignment: CDR1 GEAIGNYY and CDR2 EKD. J gave up 1 base and V 4 bases, and 15 bases lay outside the gene matches. The CDR3 consists of 19 residues. As DNA, the CDR3 is TGTGCCTGTGAACCCGTTCCTACACTGGGGGATACCACCACCGATAAACTCATCTTT. Its protein product is CACEPVPTLGDTTTDKLIF.

This clone was seen a handful of times. This rearrangement joins TRDV1 to TRDJ1, with TRDD3 matching over 9 bases. The V gene end was trimmed by 4 bases and the J gene end by 10 bases; junction bases not matched to a gene: 25. Germline loops: CDR1 TSWWSYY, CDR2 QGS. This CDR3 comprises 19 residues. In DNA, the CDR3 is TGTGCTCTTGGGGCCCTTCCCCCCTACTCGTACTGGGGGAGCAGCAGACTCATCTTT. The encoded protein is CALGALPPYSYWGSSRLIF.

This clone is large by share. V and J are TRDV1 and TRDJ1; possible D gene TRDD3, 10 bases. Trimming cost V 3 bases and J 3 bases, with 41 bases left between them. This CDR3 is 24 amino acids long. Germline CDR1 and CDR2: TSWWSYY and QGS. The CDR3 reads CALGENCGLPTDWGIGRRADKLIF. DNA for the CDR3: TGTGCTCTTGGGGAGAATTGTGGCCTTCCTACCGACTGGGGGATCGGACGTAGGGCCGATAAACTCATCTTT.

This clone is deemed large (0.1 to 1%). The junction and the germline gene differ at one end; a read error may be behind it. This sequence joins TRAV36/DV7 and TRDJ2, with TRDD3 matching over 9 bases. There are 13 residues in the CDR3. Germline V lookup: CDR1 VTNFRS, CDR2 LTSSGIE (reference sequence). The CDR3 loop is CAVEPPSLWGIYF. CDR3 in DNA: TGTGCTGTGGAACCTCCTTCCCTCTGGGGGATCTACTTT.

This clone appeared a few times. The rearrangement joins TRDV2 to TRDJ3; the match to TRDD3 covers 7 bases. Germline CDR1 reads GEAIGNYY; CDR2 reads EKD. Trimming at V came to 1 base and at J to 0 bases, leaving 17 bases not matched to a gene. The CDR3 extends over 22 amino acids. The CDR3 is CACDTIFTGEIGVSWDTRQMFF. For the CDR3, the DNA is TGTGCCTGTGACACTATTTTTACTGGGGAGATCGGCGTCTCCTGGGACACCCGACAGATGTTTTTC.

This clone ranks as large. This rearrangement joins TRAV14/DV4 to TRDJ1; 12 bases are shared with TRDD3. Germline CDR1 is TSDPSYG and CDR2 is QGSYDQQN (reference sequence). This CDR3 has 21 amino acids. The V segment lost 4 bases and the J segment 0 bases; nucleotides outside the gene matches: 18. CDR3 sequence: CAMRVVPPLYWGIHDTDKLIF. The CDR3 region has the DNA TGTGCAATGAGAGTGGTCCCCCCCCTGTACTGGGGGATACATGACACCGATAAACTCATCTTT.

A note on this clone: A single base is all that separates this from a far larger clone, so a read error is likely. The chain is built from TRDV3 and TRDJ3, with 10 nucleotides matching TRDD3. Germline-derived CDR1 and CDR2 are TVYSNPD and GDNSRS (reference sequence). The CDR3 sequence is 22 residues long. CDR3 sequence: CAFTSCRWGIRSSSWDTQQMFF. In DNA form, the CDR3 reads TGTGCCTTTACGTCCTGCCGCTGGGGGATAAGGTCGAGCTCCTGGGACACCCAACAGATGTTTTTC.

This clone was counted only a few times. A much larger clone sits a single nucleotide away, making a read error possible. The chain couples TRDV1 to TRDJ1; TRDD3 might be the D (8 bases). The V end was cut by 9 bases, the J end by 0 bases, with 29 bases between. Per the germline V gene, CDR1 is TSWWSYY and CDR2 is QGS. The CDR3 runs 19 residues. The CDR3 DNA sequence: TGTGCTCTCTTTCCTACGCGGGACTGGGGGGTAGCGTACACCGATAAACTCATCTTT. Translating it yields CALFPTRDWGVAYTDKLIF.

The V and J genes are TRDV1 and TRDJ1, with 10 bases fitting TRDD3. The CDR3 length is 14 residues. Trimming removed 1 base from V and 14 bases from J; junction bases left unmatched: 10. The germline gives CDR1 TSWWSYY, CDR2 QGS. The CDR3 coding sequence is TGTGCTCTTGGGGAACCCCCGTACTGGGGGATTGTAATCTTT. This sequence encodes CALGEPPYWGIVIF.